The entry that follows covers one TCR beta chain sequence. The antigen is undetermined. This entry belongs to a study of T cells in Graves' hyperthyroidism and ophthalmopathy. The study's findings and limits: The blood repertoire included most of the expanded thyroid clonotypes above 0.001.

The germline V gene encodes CDR1 SNHLY and CDR2 FYNNEI. The length of the CDR3 is 15 residues. The trim removed 6 bases at V and 1 base at J, leaving 9 bases unmatched. Newly diagnosed hyperthyroidism patients aged 18 to 65 years had disease lasting under 2 months. Patients showing uncontrolled infection, other autoimmune disease, pregnancy or lactation were ineligible. Used for diagnoses were clinical symptoms, serum thyroxine and TRAb, thyroid ultrasound and orbital computed tomography. The investigators amplified TCR beta CDR3 regions from RNA transcripts. A set of HTBI primers served as the primers for a first-round RT-PCR of the TCR CDR3. In TCRdb, the multiplex PCR reads were re-called with MiXCR into one record per CDR3 protein. Here the sample spans hundreds of thousands of distinct CDR3 sequences, 35% being singletons.

This chain joins TRBV2 and TRBJ2-7; 7 nucleotides align to TRBD2. Sequenced input: blood. The receptor was derived from a woman in her thirties or forties with Graves' hyperthyroidism. The CDR3 DNA is TGTGCCAGCAGCCTCCTTCCGGGACTATCCTACGAGCAGTACTTC. Protein product: CASSLLPGLSYEQYF.